The rows below give T cell receptor beta chains drawn from one sample of a study of blood T cell repertoires in COVID-19. Using immunoSEQ multiplex PCR, the repertoire was profiled, and TCRdb retains in-frame clones only, with some absent. The sample contains 100,000 to 120,000 clones, about 88% of which appear only once. The sample was peripheral blood. These receptor sequences come from a human donor in a cohort sampled during active COVID-19. The CDR3 runs from the conserved cysteine through the conserved F or W. The D gene is left open where the match is weak. Size values are once, few and many counts, or a class for expanded clones, and some rows have none.

NA	TRBV2	20	TRBJ1-4	NA	CASSSLPRGNPSATNEKLFF	TGTGCCAGCAGTTCTCTCCCCCGGGGAAACCCGTCTGCAACTAATGAAAAACTGTTTTTT
TRBD2	TRBV4-1	17	TRBJ2-3	NA	CASSQMTSGGDTDTQYF	TGCGCCAGCAGCCAGATGACTAGCGGGGGAGACACAGATACGCAGTATTTT
NA	TRBV10-2	12	TRBJ1-1	NA	CASRIGGVEAFF	TGCGCCAGCAGGATCGGGGGTGTGGAGGCTTTCTTT
NA	TRBV6-5	12	TRBJ2-5	few	CASRGGRETQYF	TGTGCCAGCAGGGGGGGAAGAGAGACCCAGTACTTC
NA	TRBV5-8	14	TRBJ2-4	NA	CASSRQLAKNIQYF	TGTGCCAGCAGTCGACAGTTAGCCAAAAACATTCAGTACTTC
NA	TRBV7-9	13	TRBJ2-3	NA	CASSLDGADTQYF	TGTGCCAGCAGCCTGGACGGGGCAGATACGCAGTATTTT
TRBD1	TRBV2	14	TRBJ2-2	NA	CASTGQENTGELFF	TGTGCCAGCACGGGACAGGAAAACACCGGGGAGCTGTTTTTT
TRBD2	TRBV9	17	TRBJ2-3	NA	CASSDPRTSGGAGTQYF	TGTGCCAGCAGCGACCCCAGGACTAGCGGGGGGGCTGGCACGCAGTATTTT
TRBD2	TRBV7-3	14	TRBJ2-3	NA	CASSSSGGADTQYF	TGTGCCAGCAGCTCTAGCGGGGGGGCCGATACGCAGTATTTT
NA	TRBV5-6	14	TRBJ1-1	NA	CASSLVDKNTEAFF	TGTGCCAGCAGCTTGGTAGACAAGAACACTGAAGCTTTCTTT
TRBD1	TRBV6-5	14	TRBJ1-1	NA	CASSLTGVNTEAFF	TGTGCCAGCAGCCTTACAGGGGTGAACACTGAAGCTTTCTTT
TRBD1	TRBV7-2	16	TRBJ1-1	NA	CASSAGWDRGGTEAFF	TGTGCCAGCAGCGCTGGGTGGGACAGGGGGGGAACTGAAGCTTTCTTT
NA	TRBV6-6	13	TRBJ1-3	NA	CASRTGQGNTIYF	TGTGCCAGCAGAACAGGGCAGGGAAACACCATATATTTT
TRBD1	TRBV5-4	15	TRBJ2-1	NA	CASRSGGLTYNEQFF	TGTGCCAGCCGATCAGGGGGCCTCACCTACAATGAGCAGTTCTTC
NA	TRBV7-9	14	TRBJ2-1	NA	CASSLELRGHEQFF	TGTGCCAGCAGCTTAGAGCTCCGAGGCCATGAGCAGTTCTTC
NA	TRBV10-1	15	TRBJ1-4	once	CASSASDSSYEKLFF	TGCGCCAGCAGTGCCTCGGACAGCTCTTATGAAAAACTGTTTTTT
TRBD1	TRBV2	15	TRBJ2-7	NA	CASSAISGTDYEQYF	TGTGCCAGCAGTGCAATCTCCGGGACAGACTACGAGCAGTACTTC
TRBD1	TRBV19	14	TRBJ2-2	NA	CASWGQLNTGELFF	TGTGCCAGTTGGGGACAGCTAAACACCGGGGAGCTGTTTTTT
NA	TRBV29-1	14	TRBJ1-1	NA	CSVGRGGGDTEAFF	TGCAGCGTTGGGCGGGGAGGGGGAGACACTGAAGCTTTCTTT
TRBD2	TRBV19	15	TRBJ2-5	few	CASSTLTSGTETQYF	TGTGCCAGTAGTACCCTGACTAGCGGGACAGAGACCCAGTACTTC
NA	TRBV6-5	15	TRBJ1-5	NA	CASSHPGGYNQPQHF	TGTGCCAGCAGCCACCCCGGGGGGTACAATCAGCCCCAGCATTTT
NA	TRBV2	16	TRBJ1-3	NA	CASSEYRVNPGNTIYF	TGTGCCAGCAGTGAATATCGGGTGAATCCTGGAAACACCATATATTTT
TRBD1	TRBV9	15	TRBJ2-7	NA	CASSVEGKTGAEQYF	TGTGCCAGCAGCGTAGAAGGGAAGACAGGGGCCGAGCAGTACTTC
TRBD2	TRBV2	15	TRBJ2-1	NA	CASSPLAEIYNEQFF	TGTGCCAGCAGTCCTCTAGCGGAGATTTACAATGAGCAGTTCTTC
NA	TRBV6-1	18	TRBJ1-5	NA	CASSEGIQAWGSNQPQHF	TGTGCCAGCAGTGAGGGGATACAGGCTTGGGGTAGCAATCAGCCCCAGCATTTT
TRBD2	TRBV5-1	15	TRBJ2-3	NA	CASSLTSGMTDTQYF	TGCGCCAGCAGCTTGACTAGCGGGATGACAGATACGCAGTATTTT
NA	TRBV7-8	13	TRBJ2-1	NA	CASSFGAAGEQFF	TGTGCCAGCAGCTTCGGGGCAGCGGGTGAGCAGTTCTTC
TRBD1	TRBV6-5	15	TRBJ1-2	NA	CASSPSQGALYGYTF	TGTGCCAGCAGTCCTTCCCAGGGGGCCTTGTATGGCTACACCTTC
NA	TRBV18	14	TRBJ2-3	NA	CASSPGLGGDTQYF	TGTGCCAGCTCACCTGGCCTAGGGGGAGATACGCAGTATTTT
TRBD1	TRBV5-6	16	TRBJ2-1	NA	CASSFSGTGMGNEQFF	TGTGCCAGCAGCTTTTCCGGGACAGGGATGGGCAATGAGCAGTTCTTC
TRBD1	TRBV19	15	TRBJ1-3	NA	CASSQTGGAGNTIYF	TGTGCCAGTAGCCAAACAGGGGGCGCAGGAAACACCATATATTTT
TRBD1	TRBV9	19	TRBJ1-2	NA	CASSAIGNQQGAANYGYTF	TGTGCCAGCAGCGCCATAGGAAACCAACAGGGGGCGGCTAACTATGGCTACACCTTC